This T cell receptor beta chain was sequenced for a study of T cell clusters in autoimmune cytopenias. Study information: The median distinct TRB clonotype count was approximately 2,400 per sample, from a median approximately 51,000 reads. Whole-study findings and limits: TRB repertoire shifts in secondary cytopenia and chronic lymphocytic leukemia mostly reflected lymphoma, not autoimmunity. The cluster-lack signature was not seen for secondary cytopenia versus chronic lymphocytic leukemia. Primary autoimmune cytopenia patients appeared to lack physiological T cell clusters present in healthy donors.

TRB was amplified by touch-down multiplex PCR, primer pools A and B combined. TCRdb reprocessed the multiplex PCR reads and keeps a single row for each CDR3 protein, giving no DNA. The sample holds about 5,100 distinct CDR3 sequences. This clonotype shows up as medium-sized by frequency. Its antigen is unidentified. Some 38,000 genome equivalents of blood DNA were amplified for TRB. Source material: peripheral blood. The clonotype originates from a human donor with an autoimmune cytopenia or autoimmune hepatitis (not recorded which).

CDR3: CASSPPGQGNEQYF. The chain uses TRBV6-5 and TRBJ2-7; TCRdb names TRBD1, which stays unverified in the absence of DNA. This CDR3 has 14 residues. Per germline, CDR1 MNHEY and CDR2 SVGAGI.